Here is one T cell receptor (beta chain) with its context. This entry is derived from a study of blood T cell repertoires in COVID-19. About the research overall: Some COVID-19 samples were acute and others convalescent; all came from the United States, Italy and Spain.

Only in-frame clones appear in the TCRdb table, and some are missing; sequencing was by immunoSEQ multiplex PCR. The sample includes about 110,000 clones, roughly 83% of them seen just once. Material: peripheral blood. The TCR comes from a woman in her sixties with acute or convalescent COVID-19.

As DNA, the CDR3 is TGTGCCAGCAGAGGAGGGCCTGGCACAGATACGCAGTATTTT. Protein: CASRGGPGTDTQYF. The chain uses TRBV6-5 and TRBJ2-3, with a tentative D call TRBD2 (6 bases). The germline V gene encodes CDR1 MNHEY and CDR2 SVGAGI. V gave up 6 bases and J gave up 1 base, with 11 bases separating them. The CDR3 is made up of 14 amino acids.